The clone carrying this T cell receptor beta chain came up a few times. The record originates from a study of beta chain features in type 1 diabetes. Germline lookup yields CDR1 LNHNV and CDR2 YYDKDF (reference sequence). V was shortened by 2 bases and J by 3 bases, with 13 bases between the two germline ends. There are 15 residues in the CDR3. As every portion of the isolated RNA was reverse transcribed, the sequencing read expressed TCRB transcripts. TCRdb keeps only in-frame clones here, not all; method: immunoSEQ multiplex PCR. The sample consists of hundreds of thousands of clones, about 14% of them appearing once.

This receptor was taken from a man younger than 35 in good health. The chain is built from TRBV15 and TRBJ1-2, with D perhaps TRBD1 (5 bases). Sequencing input: naive CD4+ T cells from blood. The CDR3 DNA is TGTGCCACCAGCAGAAACCCCGGGGGAGACTATGGCTACACCTTC. Its protein product is CATSRNPGGDYGYTF.